The 28 T cell receptor beta chains below come from one sample, sequenced in a study of T cell clusters in autoimmune cytopenias (dated by TCRdb to about 2019). For each sample, TRB amplification used 200 to 250 ng of peripheral blood genomic DNA, equal to around 39,000 genome equivalents. Instrument used: Illumina MiSeq. To amplify TRB rearrangements, a touch-down multiplex PCR protocol was run with the TRB-A and TRB-B primer pools combined in a single tube. TCRdb reprocessed the reads; each CDR3 protein sequence makes one entry, and DNA is unavailable. This sample's table has entries for approximately 6,500 distinct CDR3 sequences. Jointly, the top ten make up around 20% of the sample. In addition, the sample was reused for a study of T cell repertoires in aging, cancer and after chemotherapy.

The material sequenced was peripheral blood. The source is a human donor in good health.

The rearrangement joins TRBV13 to TRBJ2-2; the TCRdb call, TRBD1, lacks DNA for checking. Germline V gives CDR1 PRHDT, CDR2 FYEKMQ (reference sequence). CDR3 size: 13 residues. The chain's CDR3 is CASSNRDTGELFF.

Frequency places this clonotype as medium-sized (0.01 to 0.1%). The chain couples TRBV6-2 or TRBV6-3 to TRBJ2-7; TCRdb gives TRBD2 as the D gene, but with no DNA this cannot be confirmed. This CDR3 has 14 amino acids. CDR1 MNHEY and CDR2 SVGEGT come from the germline V gene. CDR3 amino acids: CASSYRASSYEQYF.

Judged by frequency, this clonotype is medium-sized. V usage is TRBV12-3 or TRBV12-4 and J usage is TRBJ1-5; absent DNA, TCRdb's TRBD1 call cannot be checked. The CDR3 runs to 15 residues. The CDR3 reads CASRTTLGAAQPQHF.

This chain joins TRBV6-5 and TRBJ2-2; the TCRdb D gene call, TRBD2, has no DNA to confirm it. Germline CDR1 MNHEY, CDR2 SVGAGI. The CDR3 is 16 residues long. CDR3 residues: CASSYSLGVGTGELFF.

The V gene is TRBV5-4, the J gene TRBJ2-7; TCRdb designates TRBD1, a call that cannot be tested without DNA. Germline-derived CDR1 and CDR2 are SGHNT and YYREEE (reference sequence). This CDR3 is built from 15 residues. The CDR3 reads CASSLGPGSTYEQYF.

This clonotype ranks as medium-sized in terms of frequency. The V and J genes are TRBV6-1 and TRBJ1-2; the TCRdb call, TRBD1, lacks DNA for checking. The CDR3 extends over 13 amino acids. CDR1 and CDR2 from the germline V gene are MNHNS and SASEGT. Here the CDR3 reads CAISDSSDYGYTF.

This clonotype ranks as medium-sized (0.01 to 0.1%) in terms of frequency. V is TRBV6-5 and J is TRBJ2-7. The germline V gene has CDR1 MNHEY and CDR2 SVGAGI. This CDR3 is 11 amino acids long. The CDR3 loop is CASSYSSRQYF.

This clonotype is deemed medium-sized by its frequency. V is TRBV6-2 or TRBV6-3 and J is TRBJ1-2. In germline, CDR1 is MNHEY, CDR2 SVGEGT. This CDR3 region has 11 residues. CDR3: CASTSANGYTF.

This rearrangement joins TRBV19 to TRBJ1-5; without DNA, the TCRdb call of TRBD1 cannot be checked. Germline lookup yields CDR1 LNHDA and CDR2 SQIVND (reference sequence). This CDR3 has 13 amino acids. The CDR3 sequence is CASSPGQDQPQHF.

This clonotype ranks as medium-sized in terms of frequency. The rearrangement uses TRBV6-5 and TRBJ1-6. The V gene's germline CDR1 is MNHEY and CDR2 SVGAGI. This CDR3 has 18 residues. Here the CDR3 reads CASSYDRPSSSYNSPLHF.

J is TRBJ2-5 and V is TRBV20-1; lacking DNA, the TRBD1 call made by TCRdb goes unchecked. This CDR3 is built from 13 residues. Germline V gene lookup returns CDR1 DFQATT and CDR2 SNEGSKA (reference sequence). This chain's CDR3 is CSAREHLQGTQYF.

This chain connects TRBV6-5 to TRBJ2-3. Germline V gives CDR1 MNHEY, CDR2 SVGAGI. This CDR3 region has 12 residues. The CDR3 here is CASSPPTDTQYF.

The V gene is TRBV5-6, the J gene TRBJ1-4; TCRdb selects TRBD1, and the lack of DNA leaves this call unchecked. CDR1 and CDR2 (germline): SGHDT, YYEEEE. This CDR3 contains 17 residues. The CDR3 loop is CASNTYRDRVQSEKLFF.

The V gene is TRBV6-2 or TRBV6-3, the J gene TRBJ1-1. Germline assignment: CDR1 MNHEY and CDR2 SVGEGT. CDR3 length: 11 residues. CDR3 loop: CASRGNTEAFF.

This clonotype counts as medium-sized by frequency. V and J are TRBV6-6 and TRBJ2-5. This CDR3 spans 14 amino acids. The germline V gene encodes CDR1 MNHNY and CDR2 SVGAGI (reference sequence). CDR3 amino acids: CASSRSDGAESQYF.

This clonotype is medium-sized (0.01 to 0.1%) by frequency. The J gene is TRBJ1-5, the V gene TRBV15. Germline values: CDR1 LNHNV, CDR2 YYDKDF (reference sequence). The CDR3 consists of 12 residues. The CDR3 region is CATSRDGQPQHF.

The rearrangement uses TRBV12-3 or TRBV12-4 and TRBJ1-2; there is no DNA to check the TCRdb D call of TRBD1. This CDR3 has 13 amino acids. CDR3 amino acids: CASSLKGIHGYTF.

The gene calls are TRBV12-3 or TRBV12-4 and TRBJ1-6; TCRdb names TRBD1, which stays unverified in the absence of DNA. This CDR3 contains 12 residues. CDR3 amino acids: CASAPPNSPLHF.

This rearrangement joins TRBV18 to TRBJ2-7; TCRdb gives TRBD1 as the D gene, but with no DNA this cannot be confirmed. The CDR3 is 12 residues long. Germline CDR1 KGHSH, CDR2 LQKENI. CDR3 sequence: CASSQDRGEQYF.

By frequency, this clonotype is medium-sized. This chain connects TRBV15 to TRBJ2-7. Germline V gene lookup returns CDR1 LNHNV and CDR2 YYDKDF (reference sequence). The length of the CDR3 is 12 residues. CDR3 in amino acids: CATSRAVGEQYF. The entire variable domain, with the rest obtained from reference TRBV15 and TRBJ2-7, is as follows: DAMVIQNPRYQVTQFGKPVTLSCSQTLNHNVMYWYQQKSSQAPKLLFHYYDKDFNNEADTPDNFQSRRPNTSFCFLDIRSPGLGDTAMYLCATSRAVGEQYFGPGTRLTVT.

This clonotype is deemed medium-sized by its frequency. This chain uses TRBV5-5 with TRBJ1-6. The germline V gene has CDR1 SGHKS and CDR2 YYEKEE (reference sequence). CDR3 size: 15 residues. This chain's CDR3 is CASSAGTSGNSPLHF. Full variable domain (rest looked up from reference TRBV5-5 and TRBJ1-6): DAGVTQSPTHLIKTRGQQVTLRCSPISGHKSVSWYQQVLGQGPQFIFQYYEKEERGRGNFPDRFSARQFPNYSSELNVNALLLGDSALYLCASSAGTSGNSPLHFGNGTRLTVT.

The chain joins TRBV20-1 to TRBJ1-1; TCRdb's D gene call, TRBD1, goes unchecked for lack of DNA. The germline gives CDR1 DFQATT, CDR2 SNEGSKA (reference sequence). The CDR3 consists of 16 residues. CDR3 in amino acids: CSAIRDRRTLHTEAFF.

The rearrangement joins TRBV20-1 to TRBJ2-1; TCRdb proposes TRBD1, but this gene call is untestable without DNA. The CDR3 has 13 amino acids. The germline gives CDR1 DFQATT, CDR2 SNEGSKA (reference sequence). The CDR3 spells CSARDTGTYKQFF.

This chain connects TRBV30 to TRBJ2-2. The CDR3 consists of 16 residues. Germline V lookup: CDR1 GTSNPN, CDR2 SVGIG (reference sequence). CDR3 sequence reads: CAWSAARRPGTGELFF.

CDR3 sequence: CASSVMTGDTQYF. The rearrangement uses TRBV19 and TRBJ2-3. This CDR3 has 13 residues. The germline CDR1 and CDR2 sequences are LNHDA and SQIVND (reference sequence).

The V call is TRBV6-1, the J call TRBJ2-7; without DNA, the TCRdb call of TRBD2 cannot be checked. The CDR3 runs to 15 residues. Per the germline V gene, CDR1 is MNHNS and CDR2 is SASEGT. The CDR3 spells CASSGGLAGSDEQYF.

This clonotype is identified as medium-sized (0.01 to 0.1%) from frequency. The J gene is TRBJ2-1, the V gene TRBV12-3 or TRBV12-4. The CDR3 length is 12 residues. CDR3 loop: CASSLGWGEQFF.

The rearrangement uses TRBV6-5 and TRBJ1-1. The CDR3 contains 13 residues. Germline CDR1 is MNHEY and CDR2 is SVGAGI. The CDR3 region is CASSGEMNTEAFF.